This TCR beta chain emerged from a study of vaccination and CD4 T cells after COVID-19. Whole-study context: Median draw time for post-COVID samples was about 100 days post-diagnosis (range 35 to 161). Overlapping peptides of the spike proteins of SARS-CoV-2, HCoV-NL63, HCoV-OC43 and HCoV-229E were used for cell stimulation. Median time from second vaccine dose to sampling was approximately 74 days (14 to 241).

Cultured CD4+ T cell DNA underwent sequencing with the Oncomine TCR Beta short-read assay. Each CDR3 protein gets one entry after TCRdb re-called the PCR reads with MiXCR. The sample contains approximately 19,000 distinct CDR3 sequences, roughly 50% of which appear only once. Of note for this clonotype: The antigen is not known.

The treatment here: roughly ten-day PBMC culture with coronavirus spike peptide pools or control peptides (ViraFEST assay). Germline V gives CDR1 DFQATT, CDR2 SNEGSKA (reference sequence). The CDR3 loop spans 15 amino acids. V was clipped by 0 bases and J by 1 base; unmatched bases: 5. The input for sequencing was CD4+ T cells from blood, cultured in vitro, taken after SARS-CoV-2 vaccination. The chain joins TRBV20-1 to TRBJ1-1; 7 bases are shared with TRBD1. The sequence was collected from a human donor who had recovered from COVID-19. As DNA, the CDR3 is TGCAGTGCTAGAGATGAGGGACAGCCGAACACTGAAGCTTTCTTT. It codes for CSARDEGQPNTEAFF.